The clone carrying this T cell receptor (beta chain) was recorded at least ten times. Each CDR3 protein is one row after TCRdb ran MiXCR on the 5' RACE reads. The sample shows over 55,000 distinct CDR3 sequences, approximately 16% of them seen only once. The sample is drawn from a study of HIV-infected patients and healthy controls. CDR1 is DFQATT, CDR2 SNEGSKA, per germline (reference sequence). This CDR3 comprises 14 residues. J gave up 7 bases and V 5 bases, and 13 bases lay outside the gene matches. The origin of this receptor is a human donor in good health. The chain combines TRBV20-1 with TRBJ1-1, with 7 positions matching TRBD1. The material sequenced was CD4+ T cells from blood. The CDR3 loop is CSAGGNRGRGEAFF. CDR3 nucleotide sequence: TGCAGTGCTGGGGGAAACAGGGGAAGGGGTGAAGCTTTCTTT.